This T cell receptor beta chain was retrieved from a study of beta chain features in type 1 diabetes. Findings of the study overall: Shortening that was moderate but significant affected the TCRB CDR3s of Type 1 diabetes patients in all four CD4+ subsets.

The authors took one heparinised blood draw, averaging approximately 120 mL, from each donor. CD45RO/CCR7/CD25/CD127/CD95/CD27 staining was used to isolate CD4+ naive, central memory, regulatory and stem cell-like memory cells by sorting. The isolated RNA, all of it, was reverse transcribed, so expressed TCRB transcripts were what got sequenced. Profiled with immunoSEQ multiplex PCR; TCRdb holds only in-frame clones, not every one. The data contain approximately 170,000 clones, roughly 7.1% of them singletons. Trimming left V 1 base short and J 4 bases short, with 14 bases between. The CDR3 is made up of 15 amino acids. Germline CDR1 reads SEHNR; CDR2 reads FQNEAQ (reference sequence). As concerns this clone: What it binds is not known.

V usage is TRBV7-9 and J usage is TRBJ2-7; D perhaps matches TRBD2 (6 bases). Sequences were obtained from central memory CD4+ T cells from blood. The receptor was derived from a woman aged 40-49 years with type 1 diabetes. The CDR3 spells CASSLGNTAGYEQYF. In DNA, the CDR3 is TGTGCCAGCAGCTTAGGAAACACGGCGGGGTACGAGCAGTACTTC.